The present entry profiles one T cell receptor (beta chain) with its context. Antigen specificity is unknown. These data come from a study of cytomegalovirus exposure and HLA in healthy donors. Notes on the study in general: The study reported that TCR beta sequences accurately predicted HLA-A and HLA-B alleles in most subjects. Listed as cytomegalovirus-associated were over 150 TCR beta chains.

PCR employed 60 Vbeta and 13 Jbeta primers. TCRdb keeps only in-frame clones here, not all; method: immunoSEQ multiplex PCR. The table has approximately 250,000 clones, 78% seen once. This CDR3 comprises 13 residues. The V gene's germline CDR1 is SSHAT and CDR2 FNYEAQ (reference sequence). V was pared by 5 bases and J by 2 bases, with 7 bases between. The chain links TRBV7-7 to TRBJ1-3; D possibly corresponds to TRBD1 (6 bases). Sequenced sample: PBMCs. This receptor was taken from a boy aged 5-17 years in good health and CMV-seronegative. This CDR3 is CASSAGAGNTIYF. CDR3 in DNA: TGTGCCAGCAGCGCAGGGGCTGGAAACACCATATATTTT.